A selection of T cell receptor beta chains follows, all from one sample in a study of T cells after yellow fever vaccination. TCRdb re-called the 5' RACE reads with MiXCR, one entry per CDR3 protein. Here the sample spans about 260,000 distinct CDR3 sequences, around 5.3% being singletons. Specimen: CD4+ T cells sorted from PBMCs, collected on the day of the yellow fever booster vaccination. The source is a man between 18 and 35 years old who received the YFV17D yellow fever vaccine. The CDR3 runs from the conserved cysteine through the conserved F or W. Clone size appears in some rows only: once, few, many, or a class for an expanded clone.

clone size	V gene	J gene	CDR3 length	CDR3 protein
-	TRBV6-5	TRBJ1-1	13	CASIREGATEAFF
-	TRBV7-3	TRBJ1-2	15	CASSDNHDTIYGYTF
few	TRBV28	TRBJ2-1	14	CASSSGTLNNEQFF
many	TRBV20-1	TRBJ2-1	11	CSADGRDEQFF
-	TRBV18	TRBJ1-6	17	CASSPYEGSSYNSPLHF
once	TRBV6-1	TRBJ2-2	13	CASGEEGNGELFF
-	TRBV3-1	TRBJ2-1	14	CASSQSSGYNEQFF
many	TRBV23-1	TRBJ2-3	13	CALPGPRTDTQYF
few	TRBV7-2	TRBJ1-2	16	CASSLGVTGTGFGYTF
-	TRBV4-1	TRBJ1-1	17	CASRPRPVDRGFAEAFF
few	TRBV6-5	TRBJ2-5	14	CASSLTGDQETQYF
-	TRBV7-2	TRBJ1-6	11	CASSHNSPLHF
many	TRBV7-2	TRBJ2-7	12	CASSSAGGEQYF
few	TRBV20-1	TRBJ1-1	13	CSAHQGGDTEAFF
many	TRBV7-2	TRBJ1-5	13	CASSFESNQPQHF
few	TRBV30	TRBJ1-3	14	CAWSAGHSGNTIYF
-	TRBV2	TRBJ1-4	16	CASSVQGLATNEKLFF
few	TRBV4-1	TRBJ2-5	12	CASSQVGGPEYF
few	TRBV29-1	TRBJ2-1	18	CSVEHGGGDFGAYNEQFF
few	TRBV27	TRBJ2-1	14	CAVLLIRGSNEQFF
-	TRBV29-1	TRBJ1-2	15	CSVGDPSPHNYGYTF
many	TRBV7-8	TRBJ1-2	13	CASSLAPRGGYTF
many	TRBV6-5	TRBJ2-5	14	CASSVTGGGETQYF
-	TRBV7-2	TRBJ1-4	15	CASSQLTGPMGKLFF
few	TRBV3-1	TRBJ1-4	15	CASSQVGHDNEKLFF
many	TRBV20-1	TRBJ2-2	13	CSASSAVTGELFF
many	TRBV5-1	TRBJ1-1	16	CASSLDPGSWNTEAFF
few	TRBV5-1	TRBJ2-1	15	CASSLNGGTYNEQFF
few	TRBV3-1	TRBJ2-5	13	CASSQGVVGTQYF
many	TRBV20-1	TRBJ1-2	12	CSASGGVYGYTF
few	TRBV4-2	TRBJ2-3	13	CASSQTPGDTQYF
-	TRBV3-1	TRBJ2-2	11	CATQRVGELFF
few	TRBV11-2	TRBJ1-1	17	CASSSRFLSRANTEAFF
-	TRBV7-9	TRBJ1-5	15	CASSLGTGVGQPQHF
-	TRBV5-4	TRBJ2-3	18	CASSSRLAGGPSTDTQYF
few	TRBV29-1	TRBJ2-5	13	CSVERRLRETQYF
-	TRBV7-6	TRBJ1-6	14	CASSLSYKGSPLHF
-	TRBV6-2/TRBV6-3	TRBJ2-7	12	CASSFQVYEQYF
many	TRBV24-1	TRBJ2-1	13	CATSDTGLGEQFF
few	TRBV7-9	TRBJ1-2	11	CASSMSYGYTF
many	TRBV20-1	TRBJ2-1	14	CSARRPDVDGEQFF
many	TRBV4-2	TRBJ2-1	15	CASSQGGDFGNEQFF
-	TRBV9	TRBJ2-5	14	CASSAPGTSETQYF
many	TRBV5-1	TRBJ2-5	14	CASTGGGQGETQYF
-	TRBV18	TRBJ1-3	16	CASSLGQSGVGNTIYF
-	TRBV4-2	TRBJ2-2	15	CASSQEGAGTGELFF
many	TRBV5-1	TRBJ2-7	15	CASSVLQETSYEQYF
many	TRBV12-3/TRBV12-4	TRBJ2-5	13	CASSLLAGETQYF
-	TRBV5-1	TRBJ2-7	15	CASSLLGQGDYEQYF
many	TRBV18	TRBJ2-5	15	CASSPRTGKGETQYF
-	TRBV28	TRBJ2-5	14	CASSGPQGVETQYF
few	TRBV6-2/TRBV6-3	TRBJ1-1	14	CASTSAGWNTEAFF
few	TRBV5-1	TRBJ2-3	14	CASSLGQGWDTQYF
many	TRBV12-3/TRBV12-4	TRBJ1-2	14	CASSLVGGNYGYTF
-	TRBV12-3/TRBV12-4	TRBJ1-3	11	CASSLGQGVYF
few	TRBV4-3	TRBJ2-4	12	CASSQDSDIQYF
few	TRBV11-2	TRBJ2-1	16	CASSLVWGQKGNEQFF
few	TRBV5-1	TRBJ2-2	14	CASSRGASTGELFF